The 18 T cell receptor beta chains reported below all come from one sample, sequenced in a study of CD8+CD57+ T cells in acquired aplastic anemia. Genomic DNA constituted the template upon which TCR beta VDJ and CDR3 profiling was performed. TCRdb reprocessed the reads via MiXCR and lists one record per CDR3 protein. The repertoire holds 180,000 or so distinct CDR3 sequences, with 48% as singletons. Patients chosen for sequencing had CD8+CD57+ cells that had expanded, as shown by flow cytometry. Material: sorted CD4+, CD8+, or CD8+CD57+ T cells (not recorded which) from PBMCs. Receptor source: a human donor with aplastic anemia.

This rearrangement joins TRBV6-1 to TRBJ2-7; possible D gene TRBD1, 6 bases. Germline CDR1 is MNHNS and CDR2 is SASEGT. With 6 bases removed from V and 2 bases from J, the gap between germline ends came to 17 bases. The CDR3 covers 15 residues. For the CDR3, the DNA is TGTGCCAGCAGCCACCGGACAGTCGAACCCTACGAGCAGTACTTC. Amino acid sequence: CASSHRTVEPYEQYF.

This clonotype was seen ten or more times. This CDR3 is CASSRGGLGSHEQFF. The CDR3 DNA reads as TGTGCCAGTAGTAGGGGAGGTTTGGGGAGCCATGAGCAGTTCTTC. The V gene is TRBV19, the J gene TRBJ2-1, with a tentative D call TRBD2 (6 bases). V was trimmed by 4 bases and J by 8 bases, leaving 18 bases between them. The CDR3 totals 15 residues. Per the germline V gene, CDR1 is LNHDA and CDR2 is SQIVND (reference sequence).

This clonotype was counted a few times. This chain links TRBV2 with TRBJ2-4; TRBD2 matches at 9 bases. The germline V gene encodes CDR1 SNHLY and CDR2 FYNNEI. J lost 0 bases, V lost 7 bases, and 13 bases had no gene match. This CDR3 is built from 18 residues. As DNA, the CDR3 is TGTGCCAGCAAGGCCCGCAGCGGGGGGTACATAGCCAAAAACATTCAGTACTTC. Protein product: CASKARSGGYIAKNIQYF.

The gene calls are TRBV7-8 and TRBJ2-7; tentatively, D is TRBD2 (7 bases). V shed 4 bases and J shed 0 bases, with 10 bases lying between them. The CDR3 contains 14 residues. Germline CDR1 and CDR2: SGHVS and FQNEAQ. For the CDR3, the DNA is TGTGCCAGCAGCTCCGGGGGGCACTCCTACGAGCAGTACTTC. Its protein product is CASSSGGHSYEQYF.

This clonotype was seen ten or more times. The V call is TRBV19, the J call TRBJ2-1; 10 bases are a match to TRBD2. Unmatched junction bases numbered 7, after V lost 5 bases and J lost 0 bases. CDR1 is LNHDA, CDR2 SQIVND, per germline (reference sequence). The CDR3 contains 17 residues. Here the CDR3 reads CASSGLGLANSYNEQFF. The CDR3 DNA follows: TGTGCCAGTAGTGGGCTGGGACTAGCGAACTCCTACAATGAGCAGTTCTTC.

A note on this clonotype: In this CDR3 the conserved last residue, phenylalanine or tryptophan, is missing, so a read error is likely. This sequence joins TRBV19 and TRBJ2-3; TRBD1 might be the D (6 bases). This CDR3 is built from 15 residues. Germline values: CDR1 LNHDA, CDR2 SQIVND (reference sequence). The chain's CDR3 is CAGSTQGFSTDTQYL. DNA for the CDR3: TGTGCCGGTAGTACCCAGGGGTTTAGCACAGATACGCAGTATTTA.

The rearrangement joins TRBV24-1 to TRBJ2-1; no clear D gene. The germline V gene has CDR1 KGHDR and CDR2 SFDVKD. The CDR3 spans 13 residues. Trimming shortened V by 4 bases and J by 5 bases, and 8 bases separated the two germline ends. The chain's CDR3 is CATSDPMNNEQFF. CDR3 DNA sequence: TGTGCCACCAGTGACCCCATGAACAATGAGCAGTTCTTC.

Ten or more counts support this clonotype. The gene calls are TRBV5-5 and TRBJ2-5, with a tentative D call TRBD1 (5 bases). V was clipped by 2 bases and J by 5 bases, with 7 bases between them. The V gene's germline CDR1 is SGHKS and CDR2 YYEKEE (reference sequence). The CDR3 is 12 residues long. CDR3 sequence reads: CASSFRAETQYF. CDR3 sequence (DNA): TGTGCCAGCAGCTTCAGGGCGGAGACCCAGTACTTC.

For this clonotype: A much larger clone lies a single base off, so this may be a read error. The chain joins TRBV10-3 to TRBJ2-6; D perhaps matches TRBD1 (5 bases). V lost 5 bases and J 3 bases, leaving 11 bases between the germline ends. CDR3 size: 15 residues. Germline-derived CDR1 and CDR2 are ENHRY and SYGVKD. CDR3 amino acids: CAISFQGSGANVLTF. The DNA of the CDR3 is TGTGCCATCAGTTTCCAGGGTAGTGGGGCCAACGTCCTGACTTTC.

As regards this clonotype: This may come from a read error, since a much larger clone is one base off. V is TRBV12-3 or TRBV12-4 and J is TRBJ2-7; D ambiguous. The CDR3 consists of 11 residues. V gave up 2 bases and J gave up 5 bases, with 4 bases separating them. The chain's CDR3 is CASSLLHEQYF. Here the CDR3 DNA reads TGTGCCAGCAGTTTACTCCACGAGCAGTACTTC.

In its sample, this clonotype was seen many times. The V and J genes are TRBV25-1 and TRBJ2-3; 9 bases align to TRBD1. CDR1 MGHDK and CDR2 SYGVNS come from the germline V gene. V lost 7 bases to trimming and J lost 3 bases; unmatched junction nucleotides: 8. The CDR3 totals 15 residues. For the CDR3, the DNA is TGTGCCAGCACCATCGGGACAGGGAAAACAGATACGCAGTATTTT. Amino acids: CASTIGTGKTDTQYF.

This clonotype was seen a few times. This sequence may be a read error, since a much larger clone differs from it by one base. Here the CDR3 DNA reads TGTGCCAGCAGTATGGGTATTCCGAGCACTGAAGCTTTCTTT. Translating it yields CASSMGIPSTEAFF. The rearrangement links TRBV12-3 or TRBV12-4 to TRBJ1-1; D is undetermined. The CDR3 extends over 14 amino acids. V lost 5 bases, J lost 4 bases, and 14 bases lay in between.

This clonotype came up many times. This rearrangement joins TRBV5-4 to TRBJ2-3; D not certain. CDR3 length equals 14 residues. Trimming removed 2 bases at V and 2 bases at J, with 9 bases between. Germline CDR1 and CDR2: SGHNT and YYREEE (reference sequence). In DNA, the CDR3 is TGTGCCAGCAGCTTCGGCGATTTCACAGATACGCAGTATTTT. This gives the protein CASSFGDFTDTQYF.

Only a few counts were recorded for this clonotype. The V and J genes are TRBV4-1 and TRBJ1-1; D unclear. This CDR3 spans 15 amino acids. Trimming stripped 2 bases from V and 0 bases from J, with 10 bases between. Per germline, CDR1 MGHRA and CDR2 YSYEKL. For the CDR3, the DNA is TGCGCCAGCAGCCAAACGACAAACATGAACACTGAAGCTTTCTTT. The encoded protein is CASSQTTNMNTEAFF.

This clonotype has just one count. The rearrangement uses TRBV29-1 and TRBJ1-5; a weak D match, TRBD1 (5 bases). Trimming took off 4 bases at V and 1 base at J, with 11 bases between the two ends. This CDR3 spans 14 amino acids. CDR1 and CDR2 from the germline V gene are SQVTM and ANQGSEA. The CDR3 DNA follows: TGCAGCGTTGGGGAGGGGTACAGCAATCAGCCCCAGCATTTT. Residues: CSVGEGYSNQPQHF. Variable domain in full (rest from reference TRBV29-1 and TRBJ1-5): SAVISQKPSRDICQRGTSLTIQCQVDSQVTMMFWYRQQPGQSLTLIATANQGSEATYESGFVIDKFPISRPNLTFSTLTVSNMSPEDSSIYLCSVGEGYSNQPQHFGDGTRLSIL.

This clonotype was observed once. This chain connects TRBV2 to TRBJ2-3; D is undetermined. Trimming left V 4 bases short and J 2 bases short, with 10 bases between. Germline assignment: CDR1 SNHLY and CDR2 FYNNEI. The CDR3 is 14 amino acids. CDR3 nucleotides: TGTGCCAGCAGTGGTCCGAATCCCACAGATACGCAGTATTTT. The encoded protein is CASSGPNPTDTQYF. Drawing the rest from reference TRBV2 and TRBJ2-3, the complete variable domain is EPEVTQTPSHQVTQMGQEVILRCVPISNHLYFYWYRQILGQKVEFLVSFYNNEISEKSEIFDDQFSVERPDGSNFTLKIRSTKLEDSAMYFCASSGPNPTDTQYFGPGTRLTVL.

The J gene is TRBJ1-6, the V gene TRBV25-1; 9 nucleotides line up with TRBD1. The ends lost 6 bases at V and 8 bases at J; junction bases unmatched: 8. CDR1 MGHDK and CDR2 SYGVNS come from the germline V gene. This CDR3 region has 15 residues. The chain's CDR3 is CASSATGTGYSPLHF. CDR3 DNA sequence: TGTGCCAGCAGCGCCACCGGGACAGGGTATTCACCCCTCCACTTT.

This clonotype appeared many times. J is TRBJ1-2 and V is TRBV20-1; 10 bases line up with TRBD1. V lost 3 bases to trimming and J lost 8 bases; unmatched junction nucleotides: 12. This CDR3 spans 15 amino acids. Germline V gives CDR1 DFQATT, CDR2 SNEGSKA (reference sequence). The CDR3 DNA follows: TGCAGTGCTAGGCCTCCGGGACAGGGGAGAACCGGCTACACCTTC. It specifies CSARPPGQGRTGYTF.